This T cell receptor (beta chain) comes out of a study of shared clonotypes between healthy human individuals. CD45RO-negative CD8 cells positively selected for CCR7 made up the naive population, which excluded terminally differentiated effector memory CD45RA+ cells. Repertoires were generated with immunoSEQ multiplex PCR, while TCRdb's copy carries only in-frame clones and drops some. The sample contains some 2,100,000 clones, just over 90% of which appear only once. CDR1 is WNHNN, CDR2 SYGVQD, per germline (reference sequence). J gave up 8 bases and V 8 bases, and 8 bases lay outside the gene matches. CDR3 length: 13 amino acids.

The sequence derives from a man aged 18 to 30 in good health. Some clones in this sample may be carry-over from other donors' samples. Sequenced material: naive CD8+ T cells from PBMCs. This chain uses TRBV10-1 with TRBJ2-1, with 8 bases matching TRBD2. The CDR3 reads CASQGLAGDEQFF. CDR3 nucleotide sequence: TGCGCCAGCCAAGGACTAGCAGGCGATGAGCAGTTCTTC.